These T cell receptor beta chains were read from a single sample in a study of beta chain features in type 1 diabetes. Sequencing used immunoSEQ multiplex PCR; TCRdb keeps in-frame clones, though not all of them. The profile shows approximately 600,000 clones, 9.5% to 15% of them singletons. The sequencing input was naive CD4+ T cells from blood. The receptors were sampled from a man aged 25-45 years with type 1 diabetes. The CDR3 runs from the conserved cysteine through the conserved F or W. Fields, in order: J gene, D gene, clone size, V gene, CDR3 DNA, CDR3 protein. A D gene is named only where the DNA matches it firmly. Expanded clones get a size class; other rows say once, few or many, or leave the size out.

j_call: TRBJ1-1; d_call: -; clone_size: few; v_call: TRBV23-1; cdr3_nt: TGCGCCAGCAGTCGCCCCGCCCCGAACACTGAAGCTTTCTTT; cdr3_aa: CASSRPAPNTEAFF
j_call: TRBJ1-5; d_call: -; clone_size: -; v_call: TRBV7-9; cdr3_nt: TGTGCCAGCAGCTTAGACAGGCCAGATCAGCCCCAGCATTTT; cdr3_aa: CASSLDRPDQPQHF
j_call: TRBJ2-7; d_call: -; clone_size: -; v_call: TRBV2; cdr3_nt: TGTGCCAGCACTCGATCCTACGAGCAGTACTTC; cdr3_aa: CASTRSYEQYF
j_call: TRBJ1-2; d_call: -; clone_size: -; v_call: TRBV7-7; cdr3_nt: TGTGCTAGCAGCTTAGTAAAGCGTGGGCTGGCTAACTATGGCTACACCTTC; cdr3_aa: CASSLVKRGLANYGYTF
j_call: TRBJ2-7; d_call: TRBD1; clone_size: -; v_call: TRBV5-4; cdr3_nt: TGTGCCAGCAGCCGAGACAGGGGGACGTCCTACGAGCAGTACTTC; cdr3_aa: CASSRDRGTSYEQYF
j_call: TRBJ2-1; d_call: TRBD2; clone_size: once; v_call: TRBV7-2; cdr3_nt: TGTGCCAGCAGCTTAGGTGGACTAGCGGGCCTCTACAATGAGCAGTTCTTC; cdr3_aa: CASSLGGLAGLYNEQFF
j_call: TRBJ2-3; d_call: -; clone_size: -; v_call: TRBV7-6; cdr3_nt: TGTGCCAGCAGCTTAGTCGGGGCTAGCACAGATACGCAGTATTTT; cdr3_aa: CASSLVGASTDTQYF
j_call: TRBJ2-1; d_call: -; clone_size: -; v_call: TRBV2; cdr3_nt: TGTGCCAGCAGTGAGGTTAGCGGTAGCAATGAGCAGTTCTTC; cdr3_aa: CASSEVSGSNEQFF
j_call: TRBJ2-1; d_call: -; clone_size: few; v_call: TRBV5-1; cdr3_nt: TGCGCCAGCAGCTCTGACGGTTCTTACAATGAGCAGTTCTTC; cdr3_aa: CASSSDGSYNEQFF
j_call: TRBJ2-1; d_call: TRBD2; clone_size: -; v_call: TRBV2; cdr3_nt: TGTGCCAGCAGGCTAACTAGCGGGTTCTACAATGAGCAGTTCTTC; cdr3_aa: CASRLTSGFYNEQFF
j_call: TRBJ1-2; d_call: -; clone_size: -; v_call: TRBV7-2; cdr3_nt: TGTGCCAGCAGCCAGTCAACGGGTGCCTTC; cdr3_aa: CASSQSTGAF
j_call: TRBJ2-7; d_call: -; clone_size: -; v_call: TRBV7-9; cdr3_nt: TGTGCCAGCAGCTTACTCGGGGAGGTTACCTACGAGCAGTACTTC; cdr3_aa: CASSLLGEVTYEQYF
j_call: TRBJ1-6; d_call: -; clone_size: -; v_call: TRBV6-5; cdr3_nt: TGTGCCAGCAGTTACCTTACCGGGGGTTCACCCCTCCACTTT; cdr3_aa: CASSYLTGGSPLHF
j_call: TRBJ2-7; d_call: -; clone_size: -; v_call: TRBV29-1; cdr3_nt: TGCAGCGTTGAGCTTTCCCGGGGTGGCGAGCAGTACTTC; cdr3_aa: CSVELSRGGEQYF
j_call: TRBJ1-3; d_call: TRBD1; clone_size: -; v_call: TRBV7-9; cdr3_nt: TGTGCCAGCAGCCTGCAGGGGGCTGGAAACACCATATATTTT; cdr3_aa: CASSLQGAGNTIYF
j_call: TRBJ1-2; d_call: TRBD1; clone_size: -; v_call: TRBV7-8; cdr3_nt: TGTGCCAGCAGCTTAGAACGACAGGGAATGAATGGCTACACCTTC; cdr3_aa: CASSLERQGMNGYTF
j_call: TRBJ1-2; d_call: -; clone_size: few; v_call: TRBV7-2; cdr3_nt: TGTGCCAGCAGTCCCTATTCGTCGGATGGCTACACCTTC; cdr3_aa: CASSPYSSDGYTF
j_call: TRBJ2-5; d_call: -; clone_size: few; v_call: TRBV28; cdr3_nt: TGTGCCAGCAGTTGGGGCGGAGGAGAGACCCAGTACTTC; cdr3_aa: CASSWGGGETQYF
j_call: TRBJ2-3; d_call: -; clone_size: -; v_call: TRBV14; cdr3_nt: TGTGCCAGCAGCCCAGGAGGAGGTAGCGGATATACGCAGTATTTT; cdr3_aa: CASSPGGGSGYTQYF
j_call: TRBJ1-4; d_call: -; clone_size: -; v_call: TRBV2; cdr3_nt: TGTGCCAGCAGGAGGGTTGTTGGTGAAAAACTGTTTTTT; cdr3_aa: CASRRVVGEKLFF
j_call: TRBJ1-2; d_call: TRBD1; clone_size: few; v_call: TRBV5-4; cdr3_nt: TGCGCCAGCAGCCAAGATCCCCAGGGGGCGTTATATGGCTACACCTTC; cdr3_aa: CASSQDPQGALYGYTF
j_call: TRBJ1-3; d_call: -; clone_size: few; v_call: TRBV4-2; cdr3_nt: TGTGCCAGCAGCCCCGGATGGGTTGGAAACACCATATATTTT; cdr3_aa: CASSPGWVGNTIYF
j_call: TRBJ1-2; d_call: -; clone_size: -; v_call: TRBV25-1; cdr3_nt: TGTGCCAGCAGTGAATCGATCTCAGGGAAAGGCTACACCTTC; cdr3_aa: CASSESISGKGYTF
j_call: TRBJ2-7; d_call: TRBD1; clone_size: few; v_call: TRBV9; cdr3_nt: TGTGCCAGCAGCCCTCAGGGGGACAGCTACGAGCAGTACTTC; cdr3_aa: CASSPQGDSYEQYF
j_call: TRBJ1-3; d_call: -; clone_size: -; v_call: TRBV29-1; cdr3_nt: TGCAGCGTTGAACAGTCTGGAAACACCATATATTTT; cdr3_aa: CSVEQSGNTIYF
j_call: TRBJ1-3; d_call: -; clone_size: few; v_call: TRBV7-2; cdr3_nt: TGTGCCAGCAGCCGGACGGGGAACTCTGGAAACACCATATATTTT; cdr3_aa: CASSRTGNSGNTIYF
j_call: TRBJ2-3; d_call: TRBD1; clone_size: few; v_call: TRBV9; cdr3_nt: TGTGCCAGCAGCGTTGGACAGGGAAAAGATACGCAGTATTTT; cdr3_aa: CASSVGQGKDTQYF
j_call: TRBJ2-3; d_call: TRBD2; clone_size: few; v_call: TRBV18; cdr3_nt: TGTGCCAGCTCACCGTTAGGACTAGCGGGGACTAGCACAGATACGCAGTATTTT; cdr3_aa: CASSPLGLAGTSTDTQYF
j_call: TRBJ2-1; d_call: -; clone_size: few; v_call: TRBV27; cdr3_nt: TGTGCCAGCAGTCTGAGGGGGACGGGGGTCTCCAATGAGCAGTTCTTC; cdr3_aa: CASSLRGTGVSNEQFF
j_call: TRBJ2-7; d_call: -; clone_size: few; v_call: TRBV13; cdr3_nt: TGTGCCAGCAGCTGGGGGGTCGGCGAGCAGTACTTC; cdr3_aa: CASSWGVGEQYF
j_call: TRBJ1-5; d_call: -; clone_size: -; v_call: TRBV7-8; cdr3_nt: TGTGCCAGCAGCTTAGGGGTACAGGGCAATCAGCCCCAGCATTTT; cdr3_aa: CASSLGVQGNQPQHF
j_call: TRBJ1-1; d_call: -; clone_size: few; v_call: TRBV7-9; cdr3_nt: TGTGCCAGCAGCCCGCGGACAGTGAACACTGAAGCTTTCTTT; cdr3_aa: CASSPRTVNTEAFF